The source of this TCR beta chain is a study of shared clonotypes between healthy human individuals. Notes on the study in general: Some naive CD4 clonotypes, around 5%, turned up in common across a few donors.

The CDR3 spans 12 residues. Germline assignment: CDR1 MDHEN and CDR2 SYDVKM. It was CD45RO-negative cells, positively selected for CCR7, that made up naive CD8 cells, with terminally differentiated effector memory CD45RA+ cells excluded. A single count supports this clone. No antigen is known for it. At one end the junction does not follow the germline gene, possibly because of a read error. Repertoires were generated with immunoSEQ multiplex PCR, while TCRdb's copy carries only in-frame clones and drops some. Counted here are roughly 890,000 clones, 85% to 95% occurring once; the ten biggest clones make up less than 25%.

The sequencing input was naive CD8+ T cells sorted from blood. The chain has TRBV28 and TRBJ1-1; D gene unclear. The origin of this receptor is a man between 25 and 39 years old in good health. In DNA form, the CDR3 reads TGTGCCAGCAGCCTTCTGAAGACTGAAGCTTTCTTT. It encodes CASSLLKTEAFF. The variable domain in full, completed from reference TRBV28 and TRBJ1-1, reads DVKVTQSSRYLVKRTGEKVFLECVQDMDHENMFWYRQDPGLGLRLIYFSYDVKMKEKGDIPEGYSVSREKKERFSLILESASTNQTSMYLCASSLLKTEAFFGQGTRLTVV.